The present TCR beta chain was sequenced within a study of T cells after posttransplantation cyclophosphamide. Overall study results and limits: TRB clonality was highly associated with recipient CMV seropositivity and reactivation. TRB overlap between skin or GI tissue T cells and blood was limited. Donor CD8+ memory clones often dominated recipient blood repertoires at later times.

Methotrexate plus calcineurin inhibitor accompanied controls' myeloablative marrow transplants; sampling was 1 year later. Notes on this clone: Its cognate antigen is unknown.

Per germline, CDR1 MDHEN and CDR2 SYDVKM. V dropped 6 bases and J dropped 0 bases, with 6 bases sitting between them. The CDR3 loop spans 14 amino acids. The assay was immunoSEQ multiplex PCR, and TCRdb's table has in-frame clones only and misses some. The sample shows fewer than 25,000 clones, around 89% of them seen only once. This receptor was identified in a female patient aged 50 to 65 who received an allogeneic stem cell transplant from an unrelated donor, was CMV-positive, and had chronic GVHD only. The graft donor may account for some of the T cells. This chain connects TRBV28 to TRBJ1-6; D is unclear. Sequencing was performed on PBMCs, taken after an allogeneic stem cell transplant with a calcineurin inhibitor and methotrexate. The CDR3 coding sequence is TGTGCCAGCAGAGAGCGCTCCTATAATTCACCCCTCCACTTT. Its translation: CASRERSYNSPLHF.